Presented here are 25 T cell receptor beta chains from one specimen sequenced in a study of blood T cell repertoires in COVID-19. The protocol was immunoSEQ multiplex PCR, while the TCRdb copy is restricted to in-frame clones and leaves out a portion. The sample lists about 170,000 clones, 84% occurring once. Sequencing input: peripheral blood. Receptors originate from a man between 65 and 79 years old with active or convalescent COVID-19.

This chain uses TRBV7-7 with TRBJ2-5; 7 bases are a match to TRBD2. The CDR3 is 14 amino acids. Per the germline V gene, CDR1 is SSHAT and CDR2 is FNYEAQ (reference sequence). The V segment lost 4 bases and the J segment 4 bases; nucleotides outside the gene matches: 6. This chain's CDR3 is CASSSTSSRETQYF. The CDR3 nucleotides read TGTGCCAGCAGCTCGACTAGCAGTAGAGAGACCCAGTACTTC.

This clone has a single count. The V call is TRBV5-5, the J call TRBJ2-7; D gene uncertain. Germline V gene lookup returns CDR1 SGHKS and CDR2 YYEKEE (reference sequence). Trimming shortened V by 4 bases and J by 7 bases, and 15 bases separated the two germline ends. The CDR3 is made up of 13 amino acids. Here the CDR3 reads CASSVRGGREQYF. Here the CDR3 DNA reads TGTGCCAGCAGCGTTAGAGGTGGTCGGGAGCAGTACTTC.

This rearrangement joins TRBV11-2 to TRBJ1-5; D not certain. The CDR3 is made up of 13 amino acids. The V end lost 1 base, the J end lost 6 bases, and 7 bases lay between the germline ends. Germline-derived CDR1 and CDR2 are SGHAT and FQNNGV. In DNA form, the CDR3 reads TGTGCCAGCAGCTTAGTTAACGGTCAGCCCCAGCATTTT. Translation gives CASSLVNGQPQHF.

V usage is TRBV30 and J usage is TRBJ2-4, with no clear D. Germline values: CDR1 GTSNPN, CDR2 SVGIG (reference sequence). The CDR3 is 21 residues long. V was trimmed by 2 bases and J by 2 bases, leaving 31 bases between them. The CDR3 DNA is TGTGCCTGGAGTAGTTTCAGATCGAGGCCTGGCTCAGCGAGTCCCAAAAACATTCAGTACTTC. It codes for CAWSSFRSRPGSASPKNIQYF.

The chain combines TRBV4-3 with TRBJ2-7, with 13 nucleotides matching TRBD2. The CDR3 extends over 19 amino acids. Germline trimming cut 0 bases from V and 2 bases from J; bases unmatched to any gene: 10. Germline V lookup: CDR1 LGHNA, CDR2 YSLEER. The CDR3 region has the DNA TGCGCCAGCAGCCAAGATTGGACCGGGGGACTAGCGGGGACCTACGAGCAGTACTTC. It translates to CASSQDWTGGLAGTYEQYF.

The rearrangement links TRBV30 to TRBJ1-2; D is perhaps TRBD1 (5 bases). Trimming removed 3 bases from V and 4 bases from J, with 18 bases in between. Germline V gene sequence: CDR1 GTSNPN, CDR2 SVGIG (reference sequence). This CDR3 has 15 residues. CDR3 protein: CAWRSWGEAGYGYTF. The CDR3 DNA sequence: TGTGCCTGGAGATCCTGGGGGGAGGCTGGCTATGGCTACACCTTC.

A single count supports this clone. This chain joins TRBV9 and TRBJ2-5; unclear D gene. In germline, CDR1 is SGDLS, CDR2 YYNGEE. Between the trimmed V and J ends, which lost 4 bases and 2 bases, there was a span of 12 bases. The CDR3 is 14 amino acids. The CDR3 coding sequence is TGTGCCAGCAGCCCCGATAGTTGGCAAGAGACCCAGTACTTC. Translating it yields CASSPDSWQETQYF.

The chain couples TRBV29-1 to TRBJ1-1; no firm D call. Per germline, CDR1 SQVTM and CDR2 ANQGSEA. CDR3 length: 12 amino acids. The V gene lost 6 bases and the J gene lost 3 bases, with 11 bases spanning the gap. CDR3 nucleotides: TGCAGCGTCGGGTTATGGGACACTGAAGCTTTCTTT. Translating it yields CSVGLWDTEAFF. The whole variable domain, remainder taken from reference TRBV29-1 and TRBJ1-1, is SAVISQKPSRDICQRGTSLTIQCQVDSQVTMMFWYRQQPGQSLTLIATANQGSEATYESGFVIDKFPISRPNLTFSTLTVSNMSPEDSSIYLCSVGLWDTEAFFGQGTRLTVV.

This chain connects TRBV29-1 to TRBJ2-2; 7 nucleotides match TRBD1. Germline V gene sequence: CDR1 SQVTM, CDR2 ANQGSEA. The V segment lost 8 bases and the J segment 0 bases; nucleotides outside the gene matches: 15. The CDR3 runs 17 residues. DNA for the CDR3: TGCAGCCACCCCGGGCCAGGGGGAGCATCGAACACCGGGGAGCTGTTTTTT. It translates to CSHPGPGGASNTGELFF.

This chain links TRBV7-2 with TRBJ1-3, with 7 bases that match TRBD1. This CDR3 is built from 14 residues. Germline-derived CDR1 and CDR2 are SGHTA and FQGNSA. Losses at the gene ends were 4 bases for V and 2 bases for J; bases not matched to a gene: 2. CDR3: CASSSQGAGNTIYF. The CDR3 DNA reads as TGTGCCAGCAGCTCCCAGGGGGCTGGAAACACCATATATTTT.

The CDR3 DNA follows: TGCGCCAGCAGCCTCTTGGGACAGGGTGCTGGAAACACCATATATTTT. Its translation: CASSLLGQGAGNTIYF. V and J are TRBV5-1 and TRBJ1-3, with TRBD1 matching 9 bases. Germline-derived CDR1 and CDR2 are SGHRS and YFSETQ. V shed 4 bases and J 2 bases; nucleotides not matched to a gene: 7. CDR3 size: 16 residues.

The chain links TRBV19 to TRBJ1-1, with D possibly being TRBD1 (5 bases). Germline lookup yields CDR1 LNHDA and CDR2 SQIVND (reference sequence). The CDR3 length is 15 residues. V was shortened by 4 bases and J by 1 base, with 13 bases between the two germline ends. The CDR3: CASSRGGTGNTEAFF. The CDR3 nucleotides read TGTGCCAGTAGTAGAGGAGGGACGGGGAACACTGAAGCTTTCTTT. The variable domain in full, completed from reference TRBV19 and TRBJ1-1, reads DGGITQSPKYLFRKEGQNVTLSCEQNLNHDAMYWYRQDPGQGLRLIYYSQIVNDFQKGDIAEGYSVSREKKESFPLTVTSAQKNPTAFYLCASSRGGTGNTEAFFGQGTRLTVV.

The gene calls are TRBV18 and TRBJ2-7; a weak D match, TRBD1 (5 bases). Per germline, CDR1 KGHSH and CDR2 LQKENI. Trimming left V 2 bases short and J 2 bases short, with 10 bases between. The CDR3 has 14 amino acids. The CDR3 sequence: CASSPDRGTYEQYF. CDR3 coding DNA: TGTGCCAGCTCACCAGACAGAGGAACCTACGAGCAGTACTTC. Full variable domain (missing parts from reference TRBV18 and TRBJ2-7): NAGVMQNPRHLVRRRGQEARLRCSPMKGHSHVYWYRQLPEEGLKFMVYLQKENIIDESGMPKERFSAEFPKEGPSILRIQQVVRGDSAAYFCASSPDRGTYEQYFGPGTRLTVT.

The genes are TRBV5-1 and TRBJ2-5; 8 nucleotides match TRBD1. The CDR3 sequence is 15 residues long. Germline V gene sequence: CDR1 SGHRS, CDR2 YFSETQ. Trimming at V came to 4 bases and at J to 2 bases, leaving 7 bases not matched to a gene. The CDR3 nucleotides are TGCGCCAGCAGCACTGCCGACAGGGGACAAGAGACCCAGTACTTC. Translating it yields CASSTADRGQETQYF.

The chain has TRBV12-3 or TRBV12-4 and TRBJ1-2; D perhaps matches TRBD1 (6 bases). The V gene lost 6 bases and the J gene lost 3 bases, with 8 bases spanning the gap. The CDR3 is 12 amino acids. The CDR3: CASSPGDYGYTF. In DNA, the CDR3 is TGTGCCAGCAGCCCAGGGGACTATGGCTACACCTTC.

The V and J genes are TRBV5-1 and TRBJ2-1; tentative D call: TRBD1 (6 bases). The CDR3 sequence is 14 residues long. The germline V gene encodes CDR1 SGHRS and CDR2 YFSETQ. V was shortened by 0 bases and J by 16 bases, with 20 bases between the two germline ends. The CDR3 loop reads CASSLGVAPQGSFF. The CDR3 region has the DNA TGCGCCAGCAGCTTGGGGGTAGCGCCCCAGGGGTCTTTCTTC.

This clone was observed once. The chain carries TRBV7-2 and TRBJ1-1; the D gene is possibly TRBD1 (6 bases). Trimming took off 4 bases at V and 0 bases at J, with 15 bases between the two ends. CDR1 SGHTA and CDR2 FQGNSA come from the germline V gene. CDR3 length: 16 residues. The CDR3 DNA follows: TGTGCCAGCAGCTCCCGGGACACCGACATGAACACTGAAGCTTTCTTT. As protein: CASSSRDTDMNTEAFF.

The chain carries TRBV10-1 and TRBJ2-3; D might be TRBD1 (6 bases). Germline V gene lookup returns CDR1 WNHNN and CDR2 SYGVQD (reference sequence). V lost 6 bases and J 4 bases, leaving 11 bases between the germline ends. The CDR3 totals 13 residues. CDR3 DNA sequence: TGCGCCAGCAGACAGGGCCGCGCAGATACGCAGTATTTT. It encodes CASRQGRADTQYF.

The chain uses TRBV4-3 and TRBJ2-1; TRBD1 matches at 11 bases. The CDR3 spans 21 residues. With 4 bases clipped from V and 0 bases from J, the junction kept 17 bases outside the gene matches. The germline CDR1 and CDR2 sequences are LGHNA and YSLEER. This CDR3 reads CASSRHYSGTGGSPSYNEQFF. CDR3 nucleotides: TGCGCCAGCAGCCGCCATTACTCCGGGACAGGGGGTTCCCCCTCCTACAATGAGCAGTTCTTC.

The gene calls are TRBV6-4 and TRBJ2-5; TRBD1 aligns across 8 bases. There are 17 residues in the CDR3. V lost 3 bases to trimming and J lost 5 bases; unmatched junction nucleotides: 14. The germline gives CDR1 MRHNA, CDR2 SNTAGT. CDR3 sequence (DNA): TGTGCCAGCAGTGAATCGAGGGACAGGTCCCATGTGGAGACCCAGTACTTC. The encoded protein is CASSESRDRSHVETQYF.

The genes are TRBV29-1 and TRBJ2-1; a weak D match, TRBD2 (6 bases). Germline V gene data show CDR1 as SQVTM and CDR2 as ANQGSEA. The V end lost 7 bases, the J end lost 2 bases, and 18 bases lay between the germline ends. The CDR3 is made up of 15 amino acids. The CDR3 bases are TGCAGCGGGGCCGGGAGACGCCCTACCTACAATGAGCAGTTCTTC. It specifies CSGAGRRPTYNEQFF.

This clone was counted a few times. The CDR3 DNA follows: TGTGCCAGCAGCTTGGACAGGGGGCGCGGGGGCTACACCTTC. Residues: CASSLDRGRGGYTF. This chain uses TRBV5-6 with TRBJ1-2, with 9 positions matching TRBD1. The CDR3 has 14 residues. Germline trimming cut 0 bases from V and 8 bases from J; bases unmatched to any gene: 5. Germline CDR1 reads SGHDT; CDR2 reads YYEEEE.

This clone has a handful of counts. The genes are TRBV7-9 and TRBJ1-5, with D tentatively TRBD1 (6 bases). In germline, CDR1 is SEHNR, CDR2 FQNEAQ (reference sequence). This CDR3 has 14 residues. Trimming removed 5 bases from V and 3 bases from J, with 11 bases in between. This chain's CDR3 is CASSPRQANQPQHF. For the CDR3, the DNA is TGTGCCAGCAGCCCTCGACAGGCCAATCAGCCCCAGCATTTT.

The CDR3 is CASSHTKYRGKEETQYF. The CDR3 DNA is TGCGCCAGCAGCCATACGAAATACAGGGGGAAAGAAGAGACCCAGTACTTC. V is TRBV4-3 and J is TRBJ2-5, with 8 bases lining up with TRBD1. CDR3 length: 17 amino acids. Per germline, CDR1 LGHNA and CDR2 YSLEER. The J segment lost 3 bases and the V segment lost 3 bases, leaving 12 bases of the junction unmatched.

The rearrangement links TRBV7-2 to TRBJ1-1, with D perhaps matching TRBD1 (5 bases). The germline V and J ends were trimmed by 5 bases and 8 bases, with 18 bases remaining between them. Germline lookup yields CDR1 SGHTA and CDR2 FQGNSA. The CDR3 runs to 14 residues. The CDR3: CASSPQGLRDEAFF. The DNA of the CDR3 is TGTGCCAGCAGCCCCCAGGGTCTCCGAGACGAAGCTTTCTTT.